The clone carrying this TCR beta chain occurred a few times. These data originate in a study of response to subunit inactivated influenza vaccine. V shed 0 bases and J shed 9 bases, with 16 bases lying between them. Germline CDR1 SGHRS, CDR2 YFSETQ. This CDR3 comprises 15 residues. MiXCR, run by TCRdb on the RT-PCR reads, gives a single entry per CDR3 protein. The sample lists roughly 460,000 distinct CDR3 sequences, about 10% seen once, with approximately 12% in the top ten. The clonotype was recovered from a man aged 45-65 years who received an inactivated influenza vaccine. This sequence joins TRBV5-1 and TRBJ2-1; either TRBD1 or TRBD2 may supply D (5 bases each). The sample here was PBMCs from blood, taken roughly 6 weeks after vaccination. CDR3 in DNA: TGCGCCAGCAGCTTGGAACCGGTGGGGACCAGTGAGCAGTTCTTC. This sequence encodes CASSLEPVGTSEQFF. The full variable domain, with the rest looked up from reference TRBV5-1 and TRBJ2-1, is KAGVTQTPRYLIKTRGQQVTLSCSPISGHRSVSWYQQTPGQGLQFLFEYFSETQRNKGNFPGRFSGRQFSNSRSEMNVSTLELGDSALYLCASSLEPVGTSEQFFGPGTRLTVL.